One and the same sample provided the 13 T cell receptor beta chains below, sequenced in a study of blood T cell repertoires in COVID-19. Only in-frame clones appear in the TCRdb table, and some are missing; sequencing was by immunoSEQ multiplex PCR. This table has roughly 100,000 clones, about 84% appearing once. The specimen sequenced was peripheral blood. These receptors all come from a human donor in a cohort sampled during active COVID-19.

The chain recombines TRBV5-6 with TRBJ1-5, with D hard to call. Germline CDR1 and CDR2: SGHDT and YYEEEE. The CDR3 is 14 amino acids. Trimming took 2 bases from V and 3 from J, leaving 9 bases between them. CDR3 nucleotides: TGTGCCAGCAGCTTCGGACGGGACAATCAGCCCCAGCATTTT. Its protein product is CASSFGRDNQPQHF.

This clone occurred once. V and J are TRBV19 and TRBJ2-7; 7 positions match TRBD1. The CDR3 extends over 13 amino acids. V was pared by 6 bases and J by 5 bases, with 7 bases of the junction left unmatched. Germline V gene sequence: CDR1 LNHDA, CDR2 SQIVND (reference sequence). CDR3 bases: TGTGCCAGTAGCATGACAGGGTTACACGAGCAGTACTTC. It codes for CASSMTGLHEQYF.

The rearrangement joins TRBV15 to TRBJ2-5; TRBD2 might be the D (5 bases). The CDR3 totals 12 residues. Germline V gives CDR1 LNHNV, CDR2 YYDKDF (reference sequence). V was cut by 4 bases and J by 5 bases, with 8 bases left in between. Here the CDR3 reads CATSTSGETQYF. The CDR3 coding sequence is TGTGCCACCAGCACCTCGGGGGAGACCCAGTACTTC.

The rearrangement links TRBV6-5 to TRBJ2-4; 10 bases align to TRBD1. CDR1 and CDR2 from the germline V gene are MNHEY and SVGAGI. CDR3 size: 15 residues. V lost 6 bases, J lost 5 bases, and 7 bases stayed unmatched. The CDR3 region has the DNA TGTGCCAGCAGGAGAACGGGGACAGGGGAAAACATTCAGTACTTC. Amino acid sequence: CASRRTGTGENIQYF.

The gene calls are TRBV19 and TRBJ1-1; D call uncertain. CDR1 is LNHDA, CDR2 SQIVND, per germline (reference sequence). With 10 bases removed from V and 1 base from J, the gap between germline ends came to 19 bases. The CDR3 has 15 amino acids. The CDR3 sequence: CATVKPGSSNTEAFF. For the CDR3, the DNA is TGTGCCACCGTCAAGCCAGGTTCGTCGAACACTGAAGCTTTCTTT.

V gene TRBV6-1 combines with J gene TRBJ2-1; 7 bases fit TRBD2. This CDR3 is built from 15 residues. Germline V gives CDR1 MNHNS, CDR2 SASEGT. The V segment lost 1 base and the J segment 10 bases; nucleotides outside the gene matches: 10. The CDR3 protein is CASSEVDAGEPEQFF. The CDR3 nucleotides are TGTGCCAGCAGTGAAGTCGATGCGGGGGAACCCGAGCAGTTCTTC.

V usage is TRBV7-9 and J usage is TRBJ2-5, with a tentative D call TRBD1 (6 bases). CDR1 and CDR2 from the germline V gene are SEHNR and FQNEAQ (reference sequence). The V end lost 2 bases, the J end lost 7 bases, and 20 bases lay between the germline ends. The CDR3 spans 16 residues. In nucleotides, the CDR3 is TGTGCCAGCAGCTTAATAGGCAGGGGTCTCCTAGTGACCCAGTACTTC. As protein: CASSLIGRGLLVTQYF.

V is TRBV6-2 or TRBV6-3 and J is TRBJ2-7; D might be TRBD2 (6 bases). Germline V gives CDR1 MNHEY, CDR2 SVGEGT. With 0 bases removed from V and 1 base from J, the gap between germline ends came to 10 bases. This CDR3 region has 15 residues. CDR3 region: CASSYSEGQSYEQYF. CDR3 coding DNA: TGTGCCAGCAGTTACTCGGAGGGCCAATCCTACGAGCAGTACTTC.

CDR3 in amino acids: CASSPIVTVANYGYTF. Written as DNA, the CDR3 is TGTGCCAGCAGCCCGATTGTGACAGTCGCTAACTATGGCTACACCTTC. The rearrangement joins TRBV7-9 to TRBJ1-2; D is perhaps TRBD1 (5 bases). Trimming pared 5 bases from V and 0 bases from J, leaving 16 bases between. Germline V CDR1 and CDR2: SEHNR, FQNEAQ (reference sequence). The length of the CDR3 is 16 residues.

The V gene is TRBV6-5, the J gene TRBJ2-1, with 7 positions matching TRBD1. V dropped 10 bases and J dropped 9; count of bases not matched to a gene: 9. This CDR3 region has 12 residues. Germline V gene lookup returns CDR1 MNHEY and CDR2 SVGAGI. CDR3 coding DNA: TGTGCCACCACGACAGGGATGGGTGAGCAGTTCTTC. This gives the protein CATTTGMGEQFF.

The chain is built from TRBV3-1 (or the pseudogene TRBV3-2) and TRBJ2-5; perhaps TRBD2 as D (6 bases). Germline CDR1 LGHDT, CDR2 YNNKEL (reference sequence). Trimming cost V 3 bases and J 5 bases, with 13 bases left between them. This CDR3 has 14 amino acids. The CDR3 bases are TGTGCCAGCAGCCACGGAGGGACTCGGGAGACCCAGTACTTC. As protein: CASSHGGTRETQYF.

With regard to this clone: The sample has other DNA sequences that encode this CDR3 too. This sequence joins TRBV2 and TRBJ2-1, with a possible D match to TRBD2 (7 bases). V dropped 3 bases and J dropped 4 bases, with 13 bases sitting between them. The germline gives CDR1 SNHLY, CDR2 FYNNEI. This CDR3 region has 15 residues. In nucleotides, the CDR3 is TGTGCCAGCAGTGAGGGGGGAGGGGGGTACAATGAGCAGTTCTTC. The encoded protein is CASSEGGGGYNEQFF.

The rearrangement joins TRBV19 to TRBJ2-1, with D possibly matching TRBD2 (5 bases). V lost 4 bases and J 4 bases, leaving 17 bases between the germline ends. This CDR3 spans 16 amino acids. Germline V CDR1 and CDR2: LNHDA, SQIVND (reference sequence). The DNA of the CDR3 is TGTGCCAGTAGTAAAACGATAAACGGGGTATACAATGAGCAGTTCTTC. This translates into CASSKTINGVYNEQFF.